The entry that follows covers one TCR beta chain sequence. Its target is unknown. Prepared libraries of TCR beta cDNA carried unique molecular identifiers. The T cell input of about 0.85 to 10 million gave approximately 460,000 cDNA molecules. TCRdb recomputed calls from the PCR reads with MiXCR, one row per CDR3 protein. The sample lists 740,000 or so distinct CDR3 sequences, roughly 58% occurring once. The entry originates in a study of post-analysis software for immune sequencing data. Turning to the study itself: Relapsing-remitting, secondary progressive and progressive-relapsing multiple sclerosis courses were included. The study's findings and limits: Among multiple sclerosis patients, normalized Chao1 diversity was significantly below that of controls. Included in a set of roughly 5 TRBV segments more frequent in patients than controls were TRBV5-6, TRBV5-1 and TRBV20-1.

V gave up 3 bases and J gave up 5 bases; unmatched junction bases: 10. The CDR3 spans 17 residues. Germline assignment: CDR1 MNHEY and CDR2 SMNVEV (reference sequence). Source material: blood. The rearrangement links TRBV27 to TRBJ2-2; 9 bases map to TRBD1. This clonotype was sampled from a girl aged 10-17 years with multiple sclerosis. This CDR3 is CASSLTPGQGGTGELFF. The CDR3 nucleotides read TGTGCCAGCAGTTTGACCCCGGGACAGGGTGGTACCGGGGAGCTGTTTTTT.